Listed below are T cell receptor beta chains from one sample, sequenced in a study of T cell clusters in autoimmune cytopenias. From its re-call of the multiplex PCR reads, TCRdb lists each CDR3 protein once, without DNA. Recorded here are over 2,500 distinct CDR3 sequences; the top ten clones represent roughly 24%. Sequencing used peripheral blood. Source of these receptors: a human donor with an autoimmune cytopenia or autoimmune hepatitis (not recorded which). Both conserved end residues are part of each CDR3. Fields, in order: clone size, J gene, V gene, CDR3 protein. Clone size is given for some rows only: seen once, a few or many times, or a class if the clone is expanded.

>medium-sized|TRBJ2-1|TRBV6-2/TRBV6-3
CASSYGRLEQFF
>medium-sized|TRBJ1-5|TRBV19
CASSSDSYGNQPQHF
>NA|TRBJ2-2|TRBV28
CASSLRVEHGGELFF
>NA|TRBJ2-7|TRBV2
CASGEVEETQYF
>medium-sized|TRBJ1-4|TRBV6-5
CASSYSGVINEKLFF
>medium-sized|TRBJ2-1|TRBV6-2/TRBV6-3
CASSLTRGSGSSYNEQFF
>medium-sized|TRBJ2-3|TRBV5-5
CASSLAGGRVGGTQYF
>medium-sized|TRBJ1-2|TRBV30
CAWRDSSGPYPVSGYTF
>NA|TRBJ1-2|TRBV28
CASSPGPRPGYTF
>NA|TRBJ1-5|TRBV6-2/TRBV6-3
CASSLTPDSNQPQHF
>NA|TRBJ2-1|TRBV4-2
CASSQASGVYNEQFF
>medium-sized|TRBJ2-7|TRBV27
CASSLSGRSVHEQYF
>NA|TRBJ1-6|TRBV7-9
CASSPPGQGTSPLHF
>medium-sized|TRBJ2-7|TRBV19
CASSVESTYEQYF
>large|TRBJ2-4|TRBV29-1
CSVTTSKNIQYF
>NA|TRBJ2-7|TRBV9
CASSVGYSYEQYF
>medium-sized|TRBJ2-6|TRBV5-6
CASSFTGVWSGANVLTF
>NA|TRBJ1-5|TRBV5-1
CASSSGTEENQPQHF
>large|TRBJ1-2|TRBV29-1
CSVTGGRYYGYTF
>large|TRBJ2-7|TRBV7-6
CASSLGPNYEQYF
>medium-sized|TRBJ2-1|TRBV7-3
CASSSKRAGKRDEQFF
>medium-sized|TRBJ2-7|TRBV5-4
CASSLDRGREQYF
>NA|TRBJ2-7|TRBV12-3/TRBV12-4
CASSSNHRAPYEQYF
>medium-sized|TRBJ2-1|TRBV19
CASSMGQPNEQFF
>medium-sized|TRBJ2-1|TRBV27
CASSFSYSSYNEQFF
>NA|TRBJ1-2|TRBV7-2
CASSLSTGGLLGGYTF
>NA|TRBJ2-3|TRBV20-1
CGGTSGTDTQYF
>medium-sized|TRBJ2-1|TRBV12-3/TRBV12-4
CASSLSQGGEQFF
>NA|TRBJ2-1|TRBV12-5
CASGPIAGAYNEQFF
>NA|TRBJ2-3|TRBV27
CASSFFSRDRSTDTQYF